The clone carrying this T cell receptor beta chain was observed a few times. Sample treatment: PENTA 11 planned treatment interruption arm or continuous ART arm. Cryopreserved PBMC samples required at least 5 million viable cells. This sample stems from a study of HIV-infected children after antiretroviral therapy interruption. Study overall: Most children had recorded EBV and CMV exposure.

The TCR library was built from RNA with a 3' RACE protocol and unique molecular identifiers. TCRdb re-called the 3' RACE reads with MiXCR, one entry per CDR3 protein. The profile covers some 40,000 distinct CDR3 sequences, with less than 8.5% appearing a single time and more than 0.85% taken by the ten largest. Trimming pared 8 bases from V and 0 bases from J, leaving 14 bases between. This CDR3 comprises 16 residues. CDR1 and CDR2 from the germline V gene are MNHEY and SVGEGT. The sequence was collected from a pool of human donors with HIV. This chain joins TRBV6-2 or TRBV6-3 and TRBJ2-6, with D maybe TRBD1 (5 bases). The source was CD45RA+ CD4+ T cells from PBMCs, pooled from several time points, collected from a donor given antiretroviral therapy, either interrupted or continuous. Sample subset: naive CD4+ CD45RA+ CD45RO- T cells. The CDR3 DNA reads TGTGCCAGCGCGCAGGGCGTAAGCTCTGGGGCCAACGTCCTGACTTTC. Encoded protein: CASAQGVSSGANVLTF.